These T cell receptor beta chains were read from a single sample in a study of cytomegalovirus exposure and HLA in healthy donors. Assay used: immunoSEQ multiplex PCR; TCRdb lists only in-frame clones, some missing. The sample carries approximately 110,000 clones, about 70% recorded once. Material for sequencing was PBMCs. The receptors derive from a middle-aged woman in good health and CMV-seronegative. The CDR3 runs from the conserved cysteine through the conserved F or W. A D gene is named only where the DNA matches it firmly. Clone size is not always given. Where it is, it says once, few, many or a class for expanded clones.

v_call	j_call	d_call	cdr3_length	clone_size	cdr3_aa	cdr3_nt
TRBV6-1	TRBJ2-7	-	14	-	CASSLSAGTYEQYF	TGTGCCAGCAGTTTATCGGCGGGGACTTACGAGCAGTACTTC
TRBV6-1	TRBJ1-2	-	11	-	CASSSNQRYTF	TGTGCCAGCAGTTCCAACCAGCGTTACACCTTC
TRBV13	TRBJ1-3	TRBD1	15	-	CASSSGQAKVDTIYF	TGTGCCAGCAGCTCGGGACAGGCGAAGGTGGACACCATATATTTT
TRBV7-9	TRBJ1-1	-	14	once	CSSSLGHTDAEAFF	TGTTCCAGCAGCCTCGGACACACAGACGCTGAAGCTTTCTTT
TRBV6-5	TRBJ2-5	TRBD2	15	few	CASSYSQTSLSGQYF	TGTGCCAGCAGTTACTCCCAGACTAGCTTGAGCGGCCAGTACTTC
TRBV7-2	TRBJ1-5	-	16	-	CASSTVGGKLNQPQHF	TGTGCCAGCAGCACCGTGGGGGGGAAATTAAATCAGCCCCAGCATTTT
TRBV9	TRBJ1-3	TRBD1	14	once	CASSPDRAGNTIYF	TGTGCCAGCAGCCCAGACAGGGCCGGAAACACCATATATTTT
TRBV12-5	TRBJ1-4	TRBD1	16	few	CASGPGQGATNEKLFF	TGTGCTAGTGGTCCGGGACAGGGGGCAACTAATGAAAAACTGTTTTTT
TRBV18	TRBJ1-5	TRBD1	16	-	CASSPSGGTRNQPQHF	TGTGCCAGCTCACCTTCAGGGGGAACGCGCAATCAGCCCCAGCATTTT
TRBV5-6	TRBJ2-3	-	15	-	CASSLDLSLTDTQYF	TGTGCCAGCAGCCTGGACCTATCTCTCACAGATACGCAGTATTTT
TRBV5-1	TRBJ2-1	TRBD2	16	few	CASSAGTSGKTIEQFF	TGCGCCAGCAGTGCCGGGACTAGCGGAAAAACAATTGAGCAGTTCTTC
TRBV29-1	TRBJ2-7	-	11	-	CSVELGWEQYF	TGCAGCGTTGAACTAGGTTGGGAGCAGTACTTC
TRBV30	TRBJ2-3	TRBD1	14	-	CAWSVGGGADTQYF	TGTGCCTGGAGTGTAGGGGGCGGTGCAGATACGCAGTATTTT
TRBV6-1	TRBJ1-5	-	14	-	CASKKDNRPGLQHF	TGTGCCAGCAAAAAAGACAACCGCCCCGGTCTCCAGCATTTT
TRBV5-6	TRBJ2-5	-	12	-	CASLGAHETQYF	TGTGCCAGCTTGGGGGCACACGAGACCCAGTACTTC
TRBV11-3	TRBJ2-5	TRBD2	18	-	CASSQGGLAGGAEETQYF	TGTGCCAGCAGTCAAGGGGGACTAGCGGGAGGGGCTGAAGAGACCCAGTACTTC
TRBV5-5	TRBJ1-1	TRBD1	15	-	CASSRLGTANTEAFF	TGTGCCAGCAGCCGCCTAGGGACAGCGAACACTGAAGCTTTCTTT
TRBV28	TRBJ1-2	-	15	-	CASSSPPGQNYGYTF	TGTGCCAGCAGCTCCCCACCTGGACAGAACTATGGCTACACCTTC
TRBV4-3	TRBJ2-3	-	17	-	CASSQDLTGAGTDTQYF	TGCGCCAGCAGCCAAGATCTCACGGGAGCGGGCACAGATACGCAGTATTTT
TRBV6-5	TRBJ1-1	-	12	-	CASREQNTEAFF	TGTGCCAGCAGAGAACAGAACACTGAAGCTTTCTTT
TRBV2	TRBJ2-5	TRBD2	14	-	CASSYSGGAETQYF	TGTGCCAGCAGTTACAGCGGGGGGGCCGAGACCCAGTACTTC
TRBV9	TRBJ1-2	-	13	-	CASSVQTNYGYTF	TGTGCCAGCAGCGTACAGACTAACTATGGCTACACCTTC
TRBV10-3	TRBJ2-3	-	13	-	CAIGREYTDTQYF	TGTGCCATCGGTCGGGAGTACACAGATACGCAGTATTTT
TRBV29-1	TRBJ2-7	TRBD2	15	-	CSVRGTSGRRYEQYF	TGCAGCGTCCGAGGGACTAGCGGGAGGAGGTACGAGCAGTACTTC
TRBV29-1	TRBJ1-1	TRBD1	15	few	CSVTTGARGGTEAFF	TGCAGCGTTACTACAGGGGCCCGAGGGGGCACTGAAGCTTTCTTT
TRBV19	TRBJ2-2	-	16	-	CASSPSPDSVGGELFF	TGTGCCAGTAGTCCAAGTCCCGACTCGGTAGGCGGGGAGCTGTTTTTT
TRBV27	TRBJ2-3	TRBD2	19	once	CASSPGGLARASSTDTQYF	TGTGCCAGCAGTCCCGGAGGACTAGCGAGAGCCTCTAGCACAGATACGCAGTATTTT
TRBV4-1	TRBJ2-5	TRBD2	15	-	CASSPAGGVQETQYF	TGCGCCAGCAGCCCCGCGGGGGGGGTCCAAGAGACCCAGTACTTC
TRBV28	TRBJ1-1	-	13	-	CASSLPRNTEAFF	TGTGCCAGCAGTTTGCCGAGGAACACTGAAGCTTTCTTT
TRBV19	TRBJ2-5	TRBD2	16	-	CASSRPGTSGLETQYF	TGTGCCAGTAGCAGACCCGGGACTAGCGGCCTCGAGACCCAGTACTTC
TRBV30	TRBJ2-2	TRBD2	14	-	CAWTSGMDTGELFF	TGTGCCTGGACTAGCGGGATGGACACCGGGGAGCTGTTTTTT
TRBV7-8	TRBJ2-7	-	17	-	CASSLARDSTFSYEQYF	TGTGCCAGCAGCTTAGCCCGGGACTCGACCTTCTCCTACGAGCAGTACTTC
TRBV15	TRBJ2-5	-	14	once	CATSRDGSLETQYF	TGTGCCACCAGCAGAGATGGTAGCCTGGAGACCCAGTACTTC
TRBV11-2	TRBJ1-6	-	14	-	CASSLQVRESPLHF	TGTGCCAGCAGCCTCCAGGTGAGGGAATCACCCCTCCACTTT
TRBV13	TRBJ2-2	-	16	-	CASSFRGSTNTGELFF	TGTGCCAGCAGCTTCAGGGGCAGTACGAACACCGGGGAGCTGTTTTTT
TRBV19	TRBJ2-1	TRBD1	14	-	CASSKRDRGRGQFF	TGTGCCAGTAGTAAGCGGGACAGGGGGAGGGGGCAGTTCTTC
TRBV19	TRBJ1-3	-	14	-	CASRQGYSGNTIYF	TGTGCCAGTAGACAGGGTTACTCTGGAAACACCATATATTTT
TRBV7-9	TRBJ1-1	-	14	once	CASSSRGWGGQAFF	TGTGCCAGCAGCTCGAGAGGGTGGGGGGGGCAAGCTTTCTTT
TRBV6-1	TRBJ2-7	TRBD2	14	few	CASGVAGGRDEQYF	TGTGCCAGCGGGGTTGCGGGAGGGCGGGACGAGCAGTACTTC
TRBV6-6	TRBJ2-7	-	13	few	CASSSRSTTEQYF	TGTGCCAGCAGTTCACGGAGCACTACCGAGCAGTACTTC
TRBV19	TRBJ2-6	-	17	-	CATQNRDTRSGANVLTF	TGTGCCACCCAAAACCGGGACACTCGCTCTGGGGCCAACGTCCTGACTTTC
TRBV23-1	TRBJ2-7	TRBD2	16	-	CASSQSPSGSSYEQYF	TGCGCCAGCAGTCAATCCCCAAGCGGGAGCTCCTACGAGCAGTACTTC
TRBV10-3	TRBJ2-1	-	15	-	CAISESWTINNEQFF	TGTGCCATCAGTGAGTCTTGGACTATAAACAATGAGCAGTTCTTC
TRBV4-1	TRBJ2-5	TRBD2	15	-	CASSEGLADQETQYF	TGCGCCAGCAGTGAGGGGCTAGCGGACCAAGAGACCCAGTACTTC
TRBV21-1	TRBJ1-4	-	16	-	CASSSCSGPCNEKLFF	TGTGCCAGCAGCAGTTGTTCAGGTCCCTGCAATGAAAAACTGTTTTTT
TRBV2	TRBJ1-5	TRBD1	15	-	CASRKQGDGNQPQHF	TGTGCCAGCAGAAAGCAGGGGGATGGGAATCAGCCCCAGCATTTT
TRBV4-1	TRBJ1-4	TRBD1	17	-	CASSPTPGQTTNEKLFF	TGCGCCAGCAGCCCCACCCCGGGACAGACAACTAATGAAAAACTGTTTTTT
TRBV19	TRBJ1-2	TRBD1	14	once	CASSTDRGYYGYTF	TGTGCCAGTAGTACAGACAGGGGGTACTATGGCTACACCTTC